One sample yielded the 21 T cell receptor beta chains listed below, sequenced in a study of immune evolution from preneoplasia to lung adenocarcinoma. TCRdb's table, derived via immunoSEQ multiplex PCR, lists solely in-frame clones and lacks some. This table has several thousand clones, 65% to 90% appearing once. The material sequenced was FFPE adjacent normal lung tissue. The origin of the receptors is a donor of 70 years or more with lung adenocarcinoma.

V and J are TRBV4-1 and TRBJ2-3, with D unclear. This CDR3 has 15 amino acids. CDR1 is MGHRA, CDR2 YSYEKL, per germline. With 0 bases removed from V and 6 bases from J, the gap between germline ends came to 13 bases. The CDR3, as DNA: TGCGCCAGCAGCCAAGATCCCCGACACGGTGATACGCAGTATTTT. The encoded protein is CASSQDPRHGDTQYF.

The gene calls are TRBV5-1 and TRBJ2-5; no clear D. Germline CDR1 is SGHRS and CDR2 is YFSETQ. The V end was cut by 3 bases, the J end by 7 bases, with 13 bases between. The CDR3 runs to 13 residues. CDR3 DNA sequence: TGCGCCAGCAGCTCCGACCCGGTTGTGACCCAGTACTTC. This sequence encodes CASSSDPVVTQYF.

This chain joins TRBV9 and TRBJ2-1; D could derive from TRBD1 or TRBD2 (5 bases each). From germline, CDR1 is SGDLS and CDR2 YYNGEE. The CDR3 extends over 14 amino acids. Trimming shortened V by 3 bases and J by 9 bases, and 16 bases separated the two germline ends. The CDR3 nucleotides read TGTGCCAGCAGCGCACAGGACTCCTCCAGTGAGCAGTTCTTC. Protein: CASSAQDSSSEQFF.

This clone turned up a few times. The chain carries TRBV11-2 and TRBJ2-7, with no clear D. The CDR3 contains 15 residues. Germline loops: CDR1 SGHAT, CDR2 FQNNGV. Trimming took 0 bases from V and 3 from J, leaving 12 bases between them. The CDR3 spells CASSLDGGGRYEQYF. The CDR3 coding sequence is TGTGCCAGCAGCTTAGATGGCGGCGGACGCTACGAGCAGTACTTC.

For the CDR3, the DNA is TGTGCCAGCAGCACGGACAGGGAAGGGTTTAATGAGCAGTTCTTC. This gives the protein CASSTDREGFNEQFF. The chain combines TRBV28 with TRBJ2-1; 8 nucleotides align to TRBD1. Losses at the gene ends were 6 bases for V and 7 bases for J; bases not matched to a gene: 11. This CDR3 is built from 15 residues. Germline V lookup: CDR1 MDHEN, CDR2 SYDVKM.

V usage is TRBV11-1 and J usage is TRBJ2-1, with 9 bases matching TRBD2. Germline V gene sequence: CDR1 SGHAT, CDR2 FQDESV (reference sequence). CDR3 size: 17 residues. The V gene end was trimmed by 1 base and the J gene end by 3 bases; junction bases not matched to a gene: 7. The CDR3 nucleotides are TGTGCCAGCAGCTTAGTTGTGGGGACTAGCTTCTACAATGAGCAGTTCTTC. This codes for CASSLVVGTSFYNEQFF.

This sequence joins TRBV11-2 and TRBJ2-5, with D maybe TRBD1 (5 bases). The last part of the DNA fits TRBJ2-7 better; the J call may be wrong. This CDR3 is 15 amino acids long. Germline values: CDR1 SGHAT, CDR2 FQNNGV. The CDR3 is CASSPTNRNLYEQYF. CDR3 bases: TGTGCCAGCAGTCCGACAAACAGGAACCTCTACGAGCAGTACTTC.

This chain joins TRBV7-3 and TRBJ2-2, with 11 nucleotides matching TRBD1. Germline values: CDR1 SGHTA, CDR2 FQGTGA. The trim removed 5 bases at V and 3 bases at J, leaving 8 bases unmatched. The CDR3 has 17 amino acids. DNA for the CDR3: TGTGCCAGCAGCCCGGCGCCGGGACAGGGGGACACCGGGGAGCTGTTTTTT. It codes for CASSPAPGQGDTGELFF.

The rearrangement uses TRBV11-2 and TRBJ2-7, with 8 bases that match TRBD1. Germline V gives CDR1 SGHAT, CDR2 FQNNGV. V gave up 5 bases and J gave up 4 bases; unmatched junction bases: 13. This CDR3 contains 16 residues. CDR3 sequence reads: CASSHQGATHAYEQYF. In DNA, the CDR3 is TGTGCCAGCAGCCATCAGGGGGCTACCCACGCTTACGAGCAGTACTTC.

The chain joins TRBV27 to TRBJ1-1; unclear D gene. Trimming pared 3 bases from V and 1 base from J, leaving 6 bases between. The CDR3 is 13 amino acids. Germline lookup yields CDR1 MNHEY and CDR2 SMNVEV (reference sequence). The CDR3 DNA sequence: TGTGCCAGCAGTTTCAACACGAACACTGAAGCTTTCTTT. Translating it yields CASSFNTNTEAFF.

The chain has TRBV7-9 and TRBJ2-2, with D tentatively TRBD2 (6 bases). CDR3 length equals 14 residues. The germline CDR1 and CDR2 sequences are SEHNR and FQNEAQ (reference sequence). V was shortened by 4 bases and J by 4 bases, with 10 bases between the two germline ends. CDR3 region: CASSWASATGELFF. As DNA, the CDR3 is TGTGCCAGCAGCTGGGCTAGCGCCACCGGGGAGCTGTTTTTT.

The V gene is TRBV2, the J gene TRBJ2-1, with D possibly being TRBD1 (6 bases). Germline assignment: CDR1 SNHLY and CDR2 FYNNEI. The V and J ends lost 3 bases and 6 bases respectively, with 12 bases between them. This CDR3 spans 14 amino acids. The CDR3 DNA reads TGTGCCAGCAGTGAGCAGGGGCGTATCAATGAGCAGTTCTTC. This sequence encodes CASSEQGRINEQFF.

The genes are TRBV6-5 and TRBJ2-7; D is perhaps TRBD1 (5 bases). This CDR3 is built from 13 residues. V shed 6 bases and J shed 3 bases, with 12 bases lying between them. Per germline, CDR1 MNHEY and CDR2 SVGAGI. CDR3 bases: TGTGCCAGCAGCCGACAGATTCTCTACGAGCAGTACTTC. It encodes CASSRQILYEQYF.

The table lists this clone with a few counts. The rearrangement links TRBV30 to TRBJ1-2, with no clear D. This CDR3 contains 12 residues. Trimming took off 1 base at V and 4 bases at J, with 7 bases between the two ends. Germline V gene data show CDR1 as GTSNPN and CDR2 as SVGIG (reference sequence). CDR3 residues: CAWSGGIYGYTF. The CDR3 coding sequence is TGTGCCTGGAGTGGGGGAATCTATGGCTACACCTTC.

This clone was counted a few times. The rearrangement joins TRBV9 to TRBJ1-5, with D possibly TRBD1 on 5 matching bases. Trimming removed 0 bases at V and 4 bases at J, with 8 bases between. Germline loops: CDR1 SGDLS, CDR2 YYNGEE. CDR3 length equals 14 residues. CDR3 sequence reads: CASSVGAGNQPQHF. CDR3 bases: TGTGCCAGCAGCGTAGGTGCAGGGAATCAGCCCCAGCATTTT.

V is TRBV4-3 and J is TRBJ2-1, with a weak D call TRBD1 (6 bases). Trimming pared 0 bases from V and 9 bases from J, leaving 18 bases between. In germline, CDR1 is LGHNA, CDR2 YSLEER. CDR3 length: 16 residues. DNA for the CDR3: TGCGCCAGCAGCCAAGATTGGGGGCACGATGGGGGTGAGCAGTTCTTC. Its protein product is CASSQDWGHDGGEQFF.

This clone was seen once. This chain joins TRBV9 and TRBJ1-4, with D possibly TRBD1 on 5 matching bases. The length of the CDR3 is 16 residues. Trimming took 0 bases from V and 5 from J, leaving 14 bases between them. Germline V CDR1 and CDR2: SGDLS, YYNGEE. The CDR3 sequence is CASSVGLGGANEKLFF. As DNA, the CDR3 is TGTGCCAGCAGCGTAGGCTTAGGCGGGGCGAATGAAAAACTGTTTTTT. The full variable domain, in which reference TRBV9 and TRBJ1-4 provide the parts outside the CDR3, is DSGVTQTPKHLITATGQRVTLRCSPRSGDLSVYWYQQSLDQGLQFLIQYYNGEERAKGNILERFSAQQFPDLHSELNLSSLELGDSALYFCASSVGLGGANEKLFFGSGTQLSVL.

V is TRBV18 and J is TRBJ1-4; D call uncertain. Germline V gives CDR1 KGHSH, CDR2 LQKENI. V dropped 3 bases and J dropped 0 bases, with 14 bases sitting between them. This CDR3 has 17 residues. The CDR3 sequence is CASSPFSRTATNEKLFF. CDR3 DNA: TGTGCCAGCTCACCTTTCTCCCGGACGGCAACTAATGAAAAACTGTTTTTT.

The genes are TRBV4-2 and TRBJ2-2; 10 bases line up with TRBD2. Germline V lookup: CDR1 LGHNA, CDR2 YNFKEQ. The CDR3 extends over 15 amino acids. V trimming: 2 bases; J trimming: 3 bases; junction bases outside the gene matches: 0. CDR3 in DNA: TGTGCCAGCAGCCAACTAGCGGGAGACACCGGGGAGCTGTTTTTT. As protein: CASSQLAGDTGELFF.

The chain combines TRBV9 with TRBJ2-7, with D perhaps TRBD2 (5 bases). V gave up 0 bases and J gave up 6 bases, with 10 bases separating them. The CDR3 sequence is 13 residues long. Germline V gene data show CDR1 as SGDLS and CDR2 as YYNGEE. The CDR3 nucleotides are TGTGCCAGCAGCGTAGCTGAGGGTACCGAGCAGTACTTC. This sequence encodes CASSVAEGTEQYF.

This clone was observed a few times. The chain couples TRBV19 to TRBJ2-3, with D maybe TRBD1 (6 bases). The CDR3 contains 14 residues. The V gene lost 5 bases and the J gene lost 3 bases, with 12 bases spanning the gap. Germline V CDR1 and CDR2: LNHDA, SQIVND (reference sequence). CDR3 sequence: CASSEAGVTDTQYF. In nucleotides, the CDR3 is TGTGCCAGTAGTGAGGCAGGGGTAACAGATACGCAGTATTTT.